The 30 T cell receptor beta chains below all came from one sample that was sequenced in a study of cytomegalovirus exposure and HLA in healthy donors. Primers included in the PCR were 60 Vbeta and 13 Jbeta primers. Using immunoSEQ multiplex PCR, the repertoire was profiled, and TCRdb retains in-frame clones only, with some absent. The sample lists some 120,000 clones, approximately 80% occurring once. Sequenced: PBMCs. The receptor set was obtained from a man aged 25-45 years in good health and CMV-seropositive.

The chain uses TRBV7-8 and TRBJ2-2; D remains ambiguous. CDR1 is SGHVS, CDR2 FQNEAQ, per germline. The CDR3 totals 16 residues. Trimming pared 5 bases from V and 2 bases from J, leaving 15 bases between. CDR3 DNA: TGTGCCAGCAGCGACAAAGACGAGATTAACACCGGGGAGCTGTTTTTT. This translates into CASSDKDEINTGELFF.

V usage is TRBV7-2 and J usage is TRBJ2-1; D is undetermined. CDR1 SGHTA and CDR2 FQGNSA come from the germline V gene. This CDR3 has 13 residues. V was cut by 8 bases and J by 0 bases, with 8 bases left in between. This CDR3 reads CASDESSYNEQFF. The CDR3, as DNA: TGTGCCAGCGATGAGAGCTCCTACAATGAGCAGTTCTTC.

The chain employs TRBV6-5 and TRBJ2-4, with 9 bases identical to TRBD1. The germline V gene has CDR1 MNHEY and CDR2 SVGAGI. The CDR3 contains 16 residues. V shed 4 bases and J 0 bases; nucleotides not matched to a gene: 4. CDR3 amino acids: CASSSPGQGAKNIQYF. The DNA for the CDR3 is TGTGCCAGCAGTTCCCCGGGACAGGGAGCCAAAAACATTCAGTACTTC.

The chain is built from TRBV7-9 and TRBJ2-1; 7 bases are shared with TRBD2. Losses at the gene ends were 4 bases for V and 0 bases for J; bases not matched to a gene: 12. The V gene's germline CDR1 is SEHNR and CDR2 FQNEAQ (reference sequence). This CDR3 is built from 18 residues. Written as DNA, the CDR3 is TGTGCCAGCAGCTCCTTTGGGGCGAGCGGGAACTCCTACAATGAGCAGTTCTTC. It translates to CASSSFGASGNSYNEQFF.

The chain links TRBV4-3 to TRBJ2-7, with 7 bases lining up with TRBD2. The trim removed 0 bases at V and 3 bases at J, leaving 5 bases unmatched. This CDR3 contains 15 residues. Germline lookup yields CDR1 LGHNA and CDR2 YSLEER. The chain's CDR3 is CASSQDRRTSYEQYF. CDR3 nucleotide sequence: TGCGCCAGCAGCCAAGATCGGCGGACTAGCTACGAGCAGTACTTC.

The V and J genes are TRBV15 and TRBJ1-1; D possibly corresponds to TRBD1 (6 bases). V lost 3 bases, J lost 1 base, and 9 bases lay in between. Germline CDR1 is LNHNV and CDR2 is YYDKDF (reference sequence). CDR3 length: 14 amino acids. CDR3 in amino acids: CATSSIRGNTEAFF. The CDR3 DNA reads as TGTGCCACCAGCAGTATCAGGGGGAACACTGAAGCTTTCTTT. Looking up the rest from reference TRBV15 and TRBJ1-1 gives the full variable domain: DAMVIQNPRYQVTQFGKPVTLSCSQTLNHNVMYWYQQKSSQAPKLLFHYYDKDFNNEADTPDNFQSRRPNTSFCFLDIRSPGLGDTAMYLCATSSIRGNTEAFFGQGTRLTVV.

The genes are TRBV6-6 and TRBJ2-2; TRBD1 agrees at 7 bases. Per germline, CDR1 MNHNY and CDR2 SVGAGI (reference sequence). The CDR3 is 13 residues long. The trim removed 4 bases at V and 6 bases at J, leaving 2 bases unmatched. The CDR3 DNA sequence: TGTGCCAGCAGTTTCACAGGGGCCGGGGAGCTGTTTTTT. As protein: CASSFTGAGELFF.

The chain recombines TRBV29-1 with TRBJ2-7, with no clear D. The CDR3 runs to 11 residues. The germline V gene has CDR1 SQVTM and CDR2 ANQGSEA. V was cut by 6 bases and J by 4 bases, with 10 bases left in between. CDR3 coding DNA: TGCAGCGTAACCTCGGAGTACGAGCAGTACTTC. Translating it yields CSVTSEYEQYF.

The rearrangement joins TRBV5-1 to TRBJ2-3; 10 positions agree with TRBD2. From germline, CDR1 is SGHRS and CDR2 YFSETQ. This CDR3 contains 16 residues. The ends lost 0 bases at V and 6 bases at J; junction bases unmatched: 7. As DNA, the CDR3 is TGCGCCAGCAGCTTGGGACTAGCGGGCGTTGGGGATACGCAGTATTTT. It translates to CASSLGLAGVGDTQYF.

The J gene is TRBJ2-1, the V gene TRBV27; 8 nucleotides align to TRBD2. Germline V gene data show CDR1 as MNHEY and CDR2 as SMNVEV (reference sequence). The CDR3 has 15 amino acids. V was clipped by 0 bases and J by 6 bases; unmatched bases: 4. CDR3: CASSLSRGRPNEQFF. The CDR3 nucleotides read TGTGCCAGCAGTTTATCTCGCGGGAGGCCCAATGAGCAGTTCTTC.

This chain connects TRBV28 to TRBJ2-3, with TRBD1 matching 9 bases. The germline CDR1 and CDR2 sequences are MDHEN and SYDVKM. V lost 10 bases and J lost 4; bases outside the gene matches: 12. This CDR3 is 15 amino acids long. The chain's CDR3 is CATTRGQGISDTQYF. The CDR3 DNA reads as TGTGCCACCACCCGAGGACAGGGGATTTCAGATACGCAGTATTTT.

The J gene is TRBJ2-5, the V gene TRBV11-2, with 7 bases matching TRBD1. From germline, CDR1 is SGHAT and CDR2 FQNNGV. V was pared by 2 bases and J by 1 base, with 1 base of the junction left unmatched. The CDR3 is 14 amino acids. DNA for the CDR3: TGTGCCAGCAGCTTACGGGACAGCCAAGAGACCCAGTACTTC. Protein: CASSLRDSQETQYF.

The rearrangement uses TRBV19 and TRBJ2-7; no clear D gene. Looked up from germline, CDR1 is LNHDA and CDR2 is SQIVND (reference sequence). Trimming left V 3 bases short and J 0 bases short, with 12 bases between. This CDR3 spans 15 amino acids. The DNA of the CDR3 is TGTGCCAGTAGTATTGCGGCCCGGAGCTCCTACGAGCAGTACTTC. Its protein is CASSIAARSSYEQYF.

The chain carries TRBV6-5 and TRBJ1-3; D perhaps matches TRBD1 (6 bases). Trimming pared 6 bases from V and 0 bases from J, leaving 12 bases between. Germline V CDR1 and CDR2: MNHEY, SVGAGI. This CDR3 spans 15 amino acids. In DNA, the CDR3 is TGTGCCAGCAGCCTCACAGGGAGCTCTGGAAACACCATATATTTT. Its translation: CASSLTGSSGNTIYF.

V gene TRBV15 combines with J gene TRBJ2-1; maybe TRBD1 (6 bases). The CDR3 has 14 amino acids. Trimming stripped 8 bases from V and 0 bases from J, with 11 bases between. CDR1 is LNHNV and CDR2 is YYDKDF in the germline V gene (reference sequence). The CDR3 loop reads CATSQGSSYNEQFF. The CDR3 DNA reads TGTGCCACCTCCCAGGGGAGCTCCTACAATGAGCAGTTCTTC.

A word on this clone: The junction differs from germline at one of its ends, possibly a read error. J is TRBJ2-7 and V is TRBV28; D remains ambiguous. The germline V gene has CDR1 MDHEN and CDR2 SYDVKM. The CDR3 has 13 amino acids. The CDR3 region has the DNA TGTGCCAGCAGTTTAGCGAACCTCTACGGGCAGTACTTC. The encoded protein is CASSLANLYGQYF.

The CDR3 sequence: CASGLVMREGYEQYF. The CDR3 coding sequence is TGTGCTAGTGGTTTGGTAATGCGGGAGGGGTACGAGCAGTACTTC. The chain links TRBV12-5 to TRBJ2-7; 9 bases are shared with TRBD2. The CDR3 runs to 15 residues. The germline CDR1 and CDR2 sequences are LGHNT and FRNRAP. J gave up 4 bases and V 0 bases, and 4 bases lay outside the gene matches.

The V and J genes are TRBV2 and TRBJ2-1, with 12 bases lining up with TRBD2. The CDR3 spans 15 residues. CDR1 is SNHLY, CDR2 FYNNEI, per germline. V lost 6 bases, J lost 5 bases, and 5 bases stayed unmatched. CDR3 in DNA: TGTGCCAGCAGCGCCGCTAGCGGGAGGGACAATGAGCAGTTCTTC. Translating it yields CASSAASGRDNEQFF. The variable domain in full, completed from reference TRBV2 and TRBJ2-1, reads EPEVTQTPSHQVTQMGQEVILRCVPISNHLYFYWYRQILGQKVEFLVSFYNNEISEKSEIFDDQFSVERPDGSNFTLKIRSTKLEDSAMYFCASSAASGRDNEQFFGPGTRLTVL.

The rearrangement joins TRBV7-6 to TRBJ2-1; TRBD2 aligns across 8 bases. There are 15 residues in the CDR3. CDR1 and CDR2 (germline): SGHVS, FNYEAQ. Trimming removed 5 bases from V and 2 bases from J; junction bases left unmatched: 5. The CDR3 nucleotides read TGTGCCAGCAGCCCAGCGGGAGTTCCCTACAATGAGCAGTTCTTC. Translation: CASSPAGVPYNEQFF.

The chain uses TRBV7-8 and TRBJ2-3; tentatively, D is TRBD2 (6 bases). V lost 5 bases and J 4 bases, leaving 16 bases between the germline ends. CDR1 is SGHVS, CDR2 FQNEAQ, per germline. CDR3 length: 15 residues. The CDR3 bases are TGTGCCAGCAGCCCCTCGGGGGTGGGCGCAGATACGCAGTATTTT. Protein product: CASSPSGVGADTQYF.

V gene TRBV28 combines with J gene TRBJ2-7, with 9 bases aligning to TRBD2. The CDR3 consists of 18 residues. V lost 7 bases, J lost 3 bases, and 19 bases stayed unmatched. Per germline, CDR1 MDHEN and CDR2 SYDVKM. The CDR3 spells CASTTVYRSSGDHYEQYF. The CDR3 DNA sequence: TGTGCCAGCACTACAGTATATAGGTCTAGCGGGGATCACTACGAGCAGTACTTC. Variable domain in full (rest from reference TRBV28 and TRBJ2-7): DVKVTQSSRYLVKRTGEKVFLECVQDMDHENMFWYRQDPGLGLRLIYFSYDVKMKEKGDIPEGYSVSREKKERFSLILESASTNQTSMYLCASTTVYRSSGDHYEQYFGPGTRLTVT.

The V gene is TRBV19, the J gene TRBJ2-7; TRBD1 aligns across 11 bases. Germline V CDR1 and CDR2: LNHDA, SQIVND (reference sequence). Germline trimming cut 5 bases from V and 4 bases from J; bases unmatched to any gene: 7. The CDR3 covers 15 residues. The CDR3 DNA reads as TGTGCCAGTAGTTTGAAGGGACAGGGGGATTACGAGCAGTACTTC. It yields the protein CASSLKGQGDYEQYF.

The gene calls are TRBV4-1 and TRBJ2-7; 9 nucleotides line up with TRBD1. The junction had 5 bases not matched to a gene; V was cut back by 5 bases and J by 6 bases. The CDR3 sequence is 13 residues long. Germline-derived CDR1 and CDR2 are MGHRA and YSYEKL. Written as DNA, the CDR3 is TGCGCCAGCAGCTCCGGGACAGGGAGCGAGCAGTACTTC. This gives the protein CASSSGTGSEQYF.

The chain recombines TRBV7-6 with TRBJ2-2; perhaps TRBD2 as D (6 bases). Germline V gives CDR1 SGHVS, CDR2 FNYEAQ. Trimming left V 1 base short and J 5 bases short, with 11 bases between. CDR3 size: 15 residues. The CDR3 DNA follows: TGTGCCAGCAGCTTAGTGGTAGGGAGGACCGGGGAGCTGTTTTTT. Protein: CASSLVVGRTGELFF.

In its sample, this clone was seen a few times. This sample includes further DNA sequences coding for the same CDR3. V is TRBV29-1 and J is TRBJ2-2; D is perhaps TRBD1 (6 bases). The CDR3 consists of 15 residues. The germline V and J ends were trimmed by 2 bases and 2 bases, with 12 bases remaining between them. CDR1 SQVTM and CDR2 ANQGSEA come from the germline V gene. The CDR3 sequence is CSVERGDINTGELFF. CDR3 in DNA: TGCAGCGTTGAAAGAGGGGACATTAACACCGGGGAGCTGTTTTTT.

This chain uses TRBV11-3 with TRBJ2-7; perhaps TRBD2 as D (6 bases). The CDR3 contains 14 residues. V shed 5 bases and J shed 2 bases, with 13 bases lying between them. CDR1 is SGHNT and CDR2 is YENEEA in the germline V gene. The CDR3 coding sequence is TGTGCCAGCAGCGAGGGACTTCCCCCCTACGAGCAGTACTTC. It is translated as CASSEGLPPYEQYF.

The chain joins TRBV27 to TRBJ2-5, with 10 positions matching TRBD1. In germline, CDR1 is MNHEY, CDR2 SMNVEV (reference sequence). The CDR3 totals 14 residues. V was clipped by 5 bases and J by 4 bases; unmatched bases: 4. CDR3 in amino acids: CASSPRDRGETQYF. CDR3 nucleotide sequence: TGTGCCAGCAGTCCCCGGGACAGGGGAGAGACCCAGTACTTC.

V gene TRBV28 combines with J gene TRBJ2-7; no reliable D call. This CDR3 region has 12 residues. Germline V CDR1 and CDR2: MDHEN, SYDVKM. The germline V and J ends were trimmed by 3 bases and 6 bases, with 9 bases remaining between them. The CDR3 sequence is CASSLVSGEQYF. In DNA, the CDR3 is TGTGCCAGCAGTTTGGTGTCGGGCGAGCAGTACTTC. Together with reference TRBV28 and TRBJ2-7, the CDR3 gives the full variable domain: DVKVTQSSRYLVKRTGEKVFLECVQDMDHENMFWYRQDPGLGLRLIYFSYDVKMKEKGDIPEGYSVSREKKERFSLILESASTNQTSMYLCASSLVSGEQYFGPGTRLTVT.

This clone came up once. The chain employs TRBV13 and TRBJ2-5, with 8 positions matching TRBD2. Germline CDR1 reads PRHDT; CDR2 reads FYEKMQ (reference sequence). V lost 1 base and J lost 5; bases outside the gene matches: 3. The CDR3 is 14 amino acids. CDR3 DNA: TGTGCCAGCAGCTTAGTTGCTAGCGGGGAGACCCAGTACTTC. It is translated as CASSLVASGETQYF.

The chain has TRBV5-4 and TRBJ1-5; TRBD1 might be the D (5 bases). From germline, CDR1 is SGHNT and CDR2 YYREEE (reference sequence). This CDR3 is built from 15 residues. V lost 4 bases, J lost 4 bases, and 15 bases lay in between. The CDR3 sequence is CASSPGTGINQPQHF. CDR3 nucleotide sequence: TGTGCCAGCAGCCCCGGGACTGGGATTAATCAGCCCCAGCATTTT.